The present TCR beta chain was sequenced within a study of T cells in tumors and immune-related adverse events (dated by TCRdb to the early 2020s). Looking up the germline V gene yields CDR1 SGHAT and CDR2 FQNNGV. V and J lose 2 bases and 7 bases, and a span of 6 bases separates them. The CDR3 spans 12 residues, from the cysteine through the phenylalanine. CDR3 DNA is the only sequence kept; it has 36 bases, read in frame from the first base. Using the immunoSEQ assay, the TCR beta locus was amplified and sequenced, producing bulk TCR Vbeta CDR3 data. On the authors' methods: CDR3s were excluded if they were non-productive, were shorter than 7 amino acids, or did not start with C or end with F/W. Only specimens with at least 1000 reads were analysed, and clonotypes were defined at the amino acid level. To compute clonality, Pielou's evenness was subtracted from 1. Library sizes were equalized by abundance-weighted random subsampling with replacement, which was repeated 100 times so that 95% confidence intervals could be reported. Repertoire overlap was quantified using the Morisita overlap index, and the top 40 clones per specimen were examined for overlap with the irAE. TCRdb limited this immuneACCESS table to in-frame rearrangements with V and J called. A share of clones is missing; checked studies link under half to unresolved V genes, and the rest is unexplained. Clone size and the V and J calls come from that table; the DNA yielded D and trimming. This sample gives around 2,500 clones in total; 83% of them show up just once. In total, the top ten clones hold 7% of the sample.

About this clone: The antigen this receptor binds is unknown. No per-base quality is available; no much larger clone lies one base away.

Per the publication, the treatment or condition label means: nivolumab (PD-1 blockade) given before sampling. The DNeasy Blood and Tissue Kit was used to extract DNA from formalin-fixed paraffin-embedded specimens. The sample consisted of tumor tissue, taken from a patient treated with anti-PD-1 therapy. The TCR originated in a female donor with metastatic renal cell carcinoma. The rearranged segments are TRBV11-2 and TRBJ2-1, with the D gene too uncertain to name. The CDR3 has the sequence CASSLSPNEQFF. The base sequence is TGTGCCAGCAGCTTAAGCCCTAATGAGCAGTTCTTC. With the portions outside the CDR3 filled from the reference TRBV11-2 and TRBJ2-1 genes, the complete variable region becomes EAGVAQSPRYKIIEKRQSVAFWCNPISGHATLYWYQQILGQGPKLLIQFQNNGVVDDSQLPKDRFSAERLKGVDSTLKIQPAKLEDSAVYLCASSLSPNEQFFGPGTRLTVL.